What follows is one T cell receptor beta chain and its context. Its antigen remains unidentified. Germline values: CDR1 MNHEY, CDR2 SVGAGI. V was cut by 6 bases and J by 2 bases, with 14 bases left in between. The CDR3 contains 14 residues. No fewer than 6 million PBMCs went into each sample. The sample originates from a study of blood T cells in healthy people across ages. Overall study results and limits: Naive T cell percentage strongly correlated with TCR beta diversity.

The second PCR ran roughly 7 to 12 cycles with a sample-barcoded 5' primer and J-beta primers. With 12 random nucleotides, a template-switch adaptor tagged each individual cDNA molecule. TCRdb re-called the 5' RACE reads with MiXCR, one entry per CDR3 protein. The table has approximately 760,000 distinct CDR3 sequences, around 25% seen once. Separately, the same data were catalogued under a study of T cells of mothers and their children.

This clonotype was obtained from a boy aged 5-17 years in good health. The chain carries TRBV6-5 and TRBJ2-7; perhaps TRBD1 as D (6 bases). Sequences were obtained from blood. The CDR3 DNA is TGTGCCAGCAGGGGACAAGTTACAGCCTACGAGCAGTACTTC. It codes for CASRGQVTAYEQYF.